The 17 T cell receptor beta chains in this list originate from one sample, sequenced in a study of blood T cell repertoires in COVID-19. TCRdb keeps only in-frame clones here, not all; method: immunoSEQ multiplex PCR. The sample includes 250,000 to 350,000 clones, around 88% seen only once; the top ten take about an eighth. The sample taken for sequencing was peripheral blood. Receptor source: a woman between 70 and 85 years old with COVID-19, enrolled during active disease.

This chain connects TRBV19 to TRBJ1-1; 9 bases are a match to TRBD1. This CDR3 region has 15 residues. Trimming at V came to 5 bases and at J to 1 base, leaving 5 bases not matched to a gene. Looked up from germline, CDR1 is LNHDA and CDR2 is SQIVND (reference sequence). The CDR3 coding sequence is TGTGCCAGTAGTTGGGGGACAGGGAAGAACACTGAAGCTTTCTTT. Translation gives CASSWGTGKNTEAFF.

The chain uses TRBV3-1 (or the pseudogene TRBV3-2) and TRBJ2-1; TRBD2 matches at 7 bases. J lost 9 bases, V lost 4 bases, and 9 bases had no gene match. Germline loops: CDR1 LGHDT, CDR2 YNNKEL (reference sequence). The CDR3 is 14 amino acids. The CDR3 bases are TGTGCCAGCAGCCCCTTTGGGAGGGAACGTGAGCAGTTCTTC. Amino acid sequence: CASSPFGREREQFF.

The chain is built from TRBV2 and TRBJ1-1; D unresolved. Trimming pared 6 bases from V and 0 bases from J, leaving 11 bases between. The CDR3 is 14 residues long. CDR1 is SNHLY and CDR2 is FYNNEI in the germline V gene. The CDR3 is CASREASLNTEAFF. The DNA of the CDR3 is TGTGCCAGCAGAGAGGCCAGTCTGAACACTGAAGCTTTCTTT.

V usage is TRBV19 and J usage is TRBJ1-2, with D tentatively TRBD1 (6 bases). Trimming took 0 bases from V and 9 from J, leaving 17 bases between them. The germline V gene has CDR1 LNHDA and CDR2 SQIVND (reference sequence). The length of the CDR3 is 15 residues. CDR3 sequence reads: CASSIDQRRGASYTF. The CDR3 DNA follows: TGTGCCAGTAGTATAGATCAGCGCAGGGGAGCAAGCTACACCTTC.

The chain couples TRBV28 to TRBJ2-2, with 12 bases lining up with TRBD1. The CDR3 totals 19 residues. V lost 0 bases, J lost 2 bases, and 7 bases stayed unmatched. Germline lookup yields CDR1 MDHEN and CDR2 SYDVKM. CDR3 in amino acids: CASSLWSWGQGANTGELFF. In nucleotides, the CDR3 is TGTGCCAGCAGTTTATGGTCCTGGGGACAGGGGGCCAACACCGGGGAGCTGTTTTTT.

This chain uses TRBV9 with TRBJ1-6; D perhaps matches TRBD1 (5 bases). This CDR3 comprises 15 residues. V gave up 5 bases and J gave up 2 bases, with 11 bases separating them. Germline CDR1 is SGDLS and CDR2 is YYNGEE. The CDR3 loop is CASSPGGAYNSPLHF. CDR3 DNA sequence: TGTGCCAGCAGTCCCGGGGGGGCCTATAATTCACCCCTCCACTTT.

This clone was seen a handful of times. The chain combines TRBV19 with TRBJ2-1; the match to TRBD1 covers 7 bases. The CDR3 covers 15 residues. Unmatched junction bases numbered 5, after V lost 3 bases and J lost 3 bases. Germline lookup yields CDR1 LNHDA and CDR2 SQIVND (reference sequence). CDR3 sequence reads: CASSIGGQIYNEQFF. For the CDR3, the DNA is TGTGCCAGTAGTATTGGGGGACAGATCTACAATGAGCAGTTCTTC.

The chain combines TRBV6-1 with TRBJ2-3; D might be TRBD1 (6 bases). This CDR3 has 15 residues. V was clipped by 3 bases and J by 1 base, with 11 bases between them. Germline assignment: CDR1 MNHNS and CDR2 SASEGT. The CDR3 reads CASSEGHRGTDTQYF. As DNA, the CDR3 is TGTGCCAGCAGTGAGGGACACCGGGGCACAGATACGCAGTATTTT.

The chain recombines TRBV5-1 with TRBJ1-1; 10 bases match TRBD1. This CDR3 contains 17 residues. J lost 0 bases, V lost 4 bases, and 9 bases had no gene match. Germline V gives CDR1 SGHRS, CDR2 YFSETQ. CDR3 sequence (DNA): TGCGCCAGCAGCCGGACAGGGGGTACCTCTATGAACACTGAAGCTTTCTTT. Residues: CASSRTGGTSMNTEAFF.

V gene TRBV12-3 or TRBV12-4 combines with J gene TRBJ1-2; D may be TRBD1 (6 bases). With 7 bases removed from V and 3 bases from J, the gap between germline ends came to 9 bases. The CDR3 length is 12 residues. Here the CDR3 DNA reads TGTGCCAGCACGGACAGCCACTATGGCTACACCTTC. This encodes CASTDSHYGYTF.

This clone appeared a single time. The V call is TRBV30, the J call TRBJ2-5; TRBD2 aligns across 8 bases. Germline V CDR1 and CDR2: GTSNPN, SVGIG (reference sequence). Trimming cost V 2 bases and J 5 bases; bases outside gene matches: 4. The CDR3 totals 13 residues. The CDR3 sequence is CAWSTGTSETQYF. Written as DNA, the CDR3 is TGTGCCTGGAGTACCGGGACTAGTGAGACCCAGTACTTC.

The rearrangement uses TRBV5-5 and TRBJ1-1; a possible D gene is TRBD1 (5 bases). The CDR3 runs 17 residues. CDR1 is SGHKS and CDR2 is YYEKEE in the germline V gene (reference sequence). Deletions cut 5 bases from V and 2 bases from J, with 22 bases between. This CDR3 reads CASSQSRALAFNTEAFF. CDR3 DNA sequence: TGTGCCAGCAGTCAATCCAGGGCGTTGGCGTTCAACACTGAAGCTTTCTTT.

The chain has TRBV6-1 and TRBJ1-5; maybe TRBD1 (5 bases). The CDR3 is made up of 17 amino acids. V was shortened by 2 bases and J by 0 bases, with 14 bases between the two germline ends. From germline, CDR1 is MNHNS and CDR2 SASEGT. In nucleotides, the CDR3 is TGTGCCAGCAGTGAAAGGACACGTTTTTATAGCAATCAGCCCCAGCATTTT. As protein: CASSERTRFYSNQPQHF.

The rearrangement joins TRBV30 to TRBJ2-7, with 7 bases that match TRBD2. Germline V gene lookup returns CDR1 GTSNPN and CDR2 SVGIG (reference sequence). The CDR3 is 13 residues long. After removal of 2 bases from V and 6 bases from J, the junction contained 7 bases not matched to a gene. The CDR3 nucleotides are TGTGCCTGGAGTCCCCCCGGGACTATCGAGCAGTACTTC. It encodes CAWSPPGTIEQYF.

This chain connects TRBV4-3 to TRBJ2-3; 11 positions match TRBD1. This CDR3 contains 18 residues. Germline values: CDR1 LGHNA, CDR2 YSLEER. V dropped 0 bases and J dropped 5; count of bases not matched to a gene: 10. CDR3: CASSQDRWTGGEKDTQYF. CDR3 DNA: TGCGCCAGCAGCCAAGATCGGTGGACAGGGGGCGAGAAAGATACGCAGTATTTT.

The chain joins TRBV7-2 to TRBJ2-4; D is perhaps TRBD1 (7 bases). Germline V gene sequence: CDR1 SGHTA, CDR2 FQGNSA. CDR3 length equals 15 residues. Trimming took 1 base from V and 8 from J, leaving 15 bases between them. This CDR3 reads CASSLDGGQRDIQYF. The CDR3 bases are TGTGCCAGCAGCTTAGACGGGGGACAGAGAGACATTCAGTACTTC. Full variable domain (outside the CDR3, taken from reference TRBV7-2 and TRBJ2-4): GAGVSQSPSNKVTEKGKDVELRCDPISGHTALYWYRQSLGQGLEFLIYFQGNSAPDKSGLPSDRFSAERTGGSVSTLTIQRTQQEDSAVYLCASSLDGGQRDIQYFGAGTRLSVL.

This chain links TRBV9 with TRBJ2-1; the match to TRBD1 covers 7 bases. The CDR3 consists of 15 residues. V gave up 4 bases and J gave up 3 bases; unmatched junction bases: 7. Germline V gene data show CDR1 as SGDLS and CDR2 as YYNGEE. CDR3 protein: CASSSRDRIYNEQFF. The CDR3 coding sequence is TGTGCCAGCAGCTCCCGGGACAGAATCTACAATGAGCAGTTCTTC.